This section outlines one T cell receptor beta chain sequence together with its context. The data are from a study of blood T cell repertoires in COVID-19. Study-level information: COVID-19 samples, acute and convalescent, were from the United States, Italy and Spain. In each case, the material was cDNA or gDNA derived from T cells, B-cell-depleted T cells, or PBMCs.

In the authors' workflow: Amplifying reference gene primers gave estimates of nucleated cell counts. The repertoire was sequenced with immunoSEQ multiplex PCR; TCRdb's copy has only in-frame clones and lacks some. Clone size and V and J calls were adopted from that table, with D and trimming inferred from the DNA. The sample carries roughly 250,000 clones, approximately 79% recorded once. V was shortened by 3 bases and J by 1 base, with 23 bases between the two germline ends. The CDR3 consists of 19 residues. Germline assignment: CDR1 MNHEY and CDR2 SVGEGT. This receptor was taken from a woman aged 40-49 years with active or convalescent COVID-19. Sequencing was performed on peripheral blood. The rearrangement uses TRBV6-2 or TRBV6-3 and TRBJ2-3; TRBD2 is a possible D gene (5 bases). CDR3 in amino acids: CASSYGLAGLGDGTDTQYF. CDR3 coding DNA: TGTGCCAGCAGTTATGGTCTTGCCGGACTGGGTGACGGCACAGATACGCAGTATTTT.